The clone carrying this T cell receptor beta chain was found a few times. Its antigen is undetermined. The sample belongs to a study of blood T cells in healthy people across ages. Overall study results and limits: Diversity estimates drawn from one million T cells were deemed underestimates.

Next came a second PCR, run for about 7 to 11 cycles, which used a sample-barcoded 5' primer along with a J-beta primer mix. Each CDR3 protein is one row after TCRdb ran MiXCR on the 5' RACE reads. The table lists about 1,400,000 distinct CDR3 sequences, approximately 59% of them singletons, with about 6.3% in the top ten. The source of this sequence is a man aged 18 to 29 in good health. The sequenced material came from blood.

The CDR3 DNA follows: TGTGCCAGCAGTCCCTCGACTAGCGGGTACACAGATACGCAGTATTTT. Amino acid sequence: CASSPSTSGYTDTQYF. The J gene is TRBJ2-3, the V gene TRBV6-2 or TRBV6-3, with 10 bases aligning to TRBD2. The germline V gene encodes CDR1 MNHEY and CDR2 SVGEGT. With V trimmed by 5 bases and J by 2 bases, 7 bases remained unmatched. The CDR3 sequence is 16 residues long.